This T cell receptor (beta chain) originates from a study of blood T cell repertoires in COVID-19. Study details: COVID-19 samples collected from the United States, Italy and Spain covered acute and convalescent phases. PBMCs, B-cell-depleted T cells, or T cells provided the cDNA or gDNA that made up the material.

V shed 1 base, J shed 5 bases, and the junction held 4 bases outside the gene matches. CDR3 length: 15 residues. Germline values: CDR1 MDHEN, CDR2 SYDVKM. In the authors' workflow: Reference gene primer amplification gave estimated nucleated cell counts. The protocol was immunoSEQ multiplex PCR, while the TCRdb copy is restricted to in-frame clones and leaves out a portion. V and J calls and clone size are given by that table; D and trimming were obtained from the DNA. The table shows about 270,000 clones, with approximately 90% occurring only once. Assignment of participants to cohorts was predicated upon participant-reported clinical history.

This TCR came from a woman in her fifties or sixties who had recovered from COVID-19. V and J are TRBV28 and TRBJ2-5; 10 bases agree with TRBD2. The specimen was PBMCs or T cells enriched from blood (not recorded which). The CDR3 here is CASSLFSGRMETQYF. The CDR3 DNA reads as TGTGCCAGCAGTTTATTTAGCGGGAGGATGGAGACCCAGTACTTC.